The 17 T cell receptor beta chains below come from one sample, sequenced in a study of T cells in Graves' hyperthyroidism and ophthalmopathy. Amplified regions were TCR beta CDR3 sequences from RNA transcripts. Carried out on the TCR CDR3, a first-round RT-PCR used the HTBI primer set. TCRdb passed the multiplex PCR reads through MiXCR, listing each CDR3 protein once. The sample lists some 440,000 distinct CDR3 sequences, more than 15% occurring once. Material: blood. All receptors come from a woman younger than 35 with Graves' hyperthyroidism.

The rearrangement joins TRBV19 to TRBJ2-1; possible D gene TRBD2, 5 bases. The CDR3 runs 16 residues. The V and J ends lost 1 base and 1 base respectively, with 11 bases between them. The germline CDR1 and CDR2 sequences are LNHDA and SQIVND (reference sequence). The CDR3 region is CASSIARVGSYNEQFF. DNA of the CDR3: TGTGCCAGTAGTATAGCGAGGGTTGGGTCCTACAATGAGCAGTTCTTC.

This clonotype occurred many times. This chain joins TRBV20-1 and TRBJ2-3; tentatively, D is TRBD2 (5 bases). Germline V CDR1 and CDR2: DFQATT, SNEGSKA (reference sequence). Trimming cost V 5 bases and J 1 base, with 16 bases left between them. The CDR3 is 15 residues long. The CDR3 DNA is TGCAGTGCTCCTCAAAGGGAGTATGGCACAGATACGCAGTATTTT. It translates to CSAPQREYGTDTQYF.

The chain couples TRBV28 to TRBJ2-1, with TRBD2 matching over 12 bases. Germline lookup yields CDR1 MDHEN and CDR2 SYDVKM. CDR3 length equals 16 residues. Trimming took 5 bases from V and 2 from J; bases not matched to a gene: 4. CDR3 sequence reads: CASSPTSGSAYNEQFF. DNA for the CDR3: TGTGCCAGCAGTCCGACTAGCGGGAGTGCCTACAATGAGCAGTTCTTC. Variable domain in full (rest from reference TRBV28 and TRBJ2-1): DVKVTQSSRYLVKRTGEKVFLECVQDMDHENMFWYRQDPGLGLRLIYFSYDVKMKEKGDIPEGYSVSREKKERFSLILESASTNQTSMYLCASSPTSGSAYNEQFFGPGTRLTVL.

This clonotype was observed a few times. The chain joins TRBV6-1 to TRBJ2-1, with 10 bases identical to TRBD2. The CDR3 covers 15 residues. J was trimmed by 7 bases and V by 8 bases; bases with no gene match: 11. The germline V gene encodes CDR1 MNHNS and CDR2 SASEGT. The CDR3 reads CASRAAGGPTNEQFF. The CDR3 DNA sequence: TGTGCCAGCCGCGCAGCGGGAGGGCCGACGAATGAGCAGTTCTTC.

This clonotype was found a few times. The chain has TRBV3-1 and TRBJ1-4, with TRBD1 matching 8 bases. This CDR3 region has 15 residues. V lost 3 bases to trimming and J lost 6 bases; unmatched junction nucleotides: 6. Germline lookup yields CDR1 LGHDT and CDR2 YNNKEL (reference sequence). CDR3 in amino acids: CASSQGQDRDEKLFF. The DNA of the CDR3 is TGTGCCAGCAGCCAGGGACAGGACAGGGATGAAAAACTGTTTTTT.

Many counts were recorded for this clonotype. The CDR3 reads CASSYRASGSPQETQYF. CDR3 coding DNA: TGTGCCAGCAGTTACCGAGCTAGCGGGAGTCCCCAAGAGACCCAGTACTTC. The chain uses TRBV6-5 and TRBJ2-5, with 10 positions matching TRBD2. Germline CDR1 reads MNHEY; CDR2 reads SVGAGI. The J segment lost 1 base and the V segment lost 2 bases, leaving 7 bases of the junction unmatched. The CDR3 totals 17 residues.

This clonotype was counted ten times or more. The chain joins TRBV11-3 to TRBJ2-3; D call uncertain. V was trimmed by 1 base and J by 3 bases, leaving 5 bases between them. This CDR3 comprises 13 residues. The germline V gene has CDR1 SGHNT and CDR2 YENEEA. Here the CDR3 reads CASSLGETDTQYF. The CDR3 bases are TGTGCCAGCAGCTTAGGGGAAACAGATACGCAGTATTTT.

This clonotype was counted at least ten times. This chain joins TRBV28 and TRBJ2-1; TRBD2 might be the D (7 bases). Germline V gene data show CDR1 as MDHEN and CDR2 as SYDVKM. This CDR3 comprises 16 residues. V lost 5 bases, J lost 7 bases, and 21 bases lay in between. The CDR3 loop is CASSPGGLGGSNEQFF. CDR3 coding DNA: TGTGCCAGCAGTCCCGGGGGGTTAGGGGGTTCGAATGAGCAGTTCTTC.

V usage is TRBV3-1 and J usage is TRBJ2-2, with D perhaps TRBD1 (6 bases). This CDR3 region has 16 residues. CDR1 LGHDT and CDR2 YNNKEL come from the germline V gene (reference sequence). V was pared by 4 bases and J by 6 bases, with 18 bases between. The CDR3 region has the DNA TGTGCCAGCAGCCTGGTGACAGGTCCCGGCTCCGGGGAGCTGTTTTTT. Translation: CASSLVTGPGSGELFF.

J is TRBJ2-2 and V is TRBV19; 9 bases align to TRBD2. Per germline, CDR1 LNHDA and CDR2 SQIVND (reference sequence). The CDR3 loop spans 16 amino acids. Losses at the gene ends were 6 bases for V and 0 bases for J; bases not matched to a gene: 5. The DNA of the CDR3 is TGTGCCAGTAGAAAAGCGGGGGGTACGAACACCGGGGAGCTGTTTTTT. It is translated as CASRKAGGTNTGELFF.

The table lists this clonotype with many counts. This chain links TRBV28 with TRBJ1-2; the D gene is possibly TRBD1 (6 bases). Trimming removed 6 bases from V and 0 bases from J, with 14 bases in between. The CDR3 is 15 amino acids. Germline CDR1 reads MDHEN; CDR2 reads SYDVKM. The DNA of the CDR3 is TGTGCCAGCAGCTCCTCAGGGACACCTAACTATGGCTACACCTTC. The encoded protein is CASSSSGTPNYGYTF.

This clonotype came up a few times. This chain connects TRBV5-1 to TRBJ2-7, with 10 bases that match TRBD1. With 4 bases clipped from V and 2 bases from J, the junction kept 6 bases outside the gene matches. Germline V CDR1 and CDR2: SGHRS, YFSETQ. This CDR3 contains 15 residues. The CDR3 DNA reads TGCGCCAGCAGCCTGACAGGGGGCCCGCCCTACGAGCAGTACTTC. Translated, it gives CASSLTGGPPYEQYF.

This clonotype was detected once. V gene TRBV9 combines with J gene TRBJ2-3, with a weak D call TRBD1 (5 bases). V was cut by 4 bases and J by 0 bases, with 18 bases left in between. The germline V gene encodes CDR1 SGDLS and CDR2 YYNGEE. This CDR3 region has 17 residues. The CDR3 region is CASSINPTASSTDTQYF. CDR3 nucleotides: TGTGCCAGCAGCATAAACCCGACAGCCTCTAGCACAGATACGCAGTATTTT.

In its sample, this clonotype was seen many times. The genes are TRBV6-6 and TRBJ2-2; D perhaps matches TRBD2 (7 bases). The CDR3 has 15 amino acids. Per the germline V gene, CDR1 is MNHNY and CDR2 is SVGAGI (reference sequence). Trimming took off 2 bases at V and 5 bases at J, with 12 bases between the two ends. CDR3 nucleotides: TGTGCCAGCAGTTACGGGCGGGGGCATACCGGGGAGCTGTTTTTT. Protein: CASSYGRGHTGELFF.

The chain combines TRBV28 with TRBJ1-1, with TRBD1 matching 7 bases. This CDR3 contains 12 residues. V lost 4 bases to trimming and J lost 7 bases; unmatched junction nucleotides: 3. Germline-derived CDR1 and CDR2 are MDHEN and SYDVKM. The CDR3: CASSSGTDEAFF. The CDR3 DNA reads TGTGCCAGCAGTTCCGGGACAGATGAAGCTTTCTTT.

This clonotype was observed at least ten times. The rearrangement joins TRBV24-1 to TRBJ2-3, with 7 bases identical to TRBD2. With V trimmed by 4 bases and J by 7 bases, 7 bases remained unmatched. The CDR3 has 14 residues. Germline CDR1 and CDR2: KGHDR and SFDVKD. CDR3 region: CATSDRSRGNTQYF. In DNA, the CDR3 is TGTGCCACCAGTGACAGGTCGCGGGGGAATACGCAGTATTTT.

This clonotype was picked up many times. V usage is TRBV29-1 and J usage is TRBJ2-2; tentatively, D is TRBD1 (6 bases). Germline lookup yields CDR1 SQVTM and CDR2 ANQGSEA. Trimming shortened V by 4 bases and J by 0 bases, and 15 bases separated the two germline ends. The CDR3 contains 16 residues. CDR3 sequence reads: CSVVRVSGANTGELFF. CDR3 coding DNA: TGCAGCGTTGTTAGGGTTTCAGGGGCGAACACCGGGGAGCTGTTTTTT.